This T cell receptor beta chain appears in the sequencing data of a study of graft-versus-host responses after intestinal transplantation. Across the whole study: Anti-thymocyte globulin induction preceded three to four years of tacrolimus and steroid maintenance in all recipients.

Using immunoSEQ multiplex PCR, the repertoire was profiled, and TCRdb retains in-frame clones only, with some absent. Here the sample spans about 98,000 clones, 86% being singletons. There are 16 residues in the CDR3. The junction had 5 bases not matched to a gene; V was cut back by 0 bases and J by 4 bases. Germline values: CDR1 MGHRA, CDR2 YSYEKL. This chain uses TRBV4-1 with TRBJ2-2; 7 nucleotides line up with TRBD1. This specimen consisted of PBMCs, obtained 255 days after intestinal transplant. This receptor was obtained from a human patient who received an intestinal transplant, so some T cells may come from the graft donor. CDR3: CASSQEPDRATGELFF. Here the CDR3 DNA reads TGCGCCAGCAGCCAAGAGCCAGACAGGGCCACCGGGGAGCTGTTTTTT.